These T cell receptor beta chains were read from a single sample in a study of cytomegalovirus exposure and HLA in healthy donors. Generated by immunoSEQ multiplex PCR, the TCRdb table keeps only in-frame clones and is missing some. This repertoire shows under 200,000 clones, about 76% found once; its top ten account for 4.5% to 5.5%. The sample taken for sequencing was PBMCs. All receptors come from a young woman in good health and CMV-seropositive. The CDR3 runs from the conserved cysteine through the conserved F or W. Each record gives: V gene, J gene, clone size, D gene, CDR3 protein, CDR3 DNA. D genes are given only for firm matches. Clone size is given for some rows only: seen once, a few or many times, or a class if the clone is expanded.

TRBV19	TRBJ2-3	NA	TRBD2	CASGGGGENTDTQYF	TGTGCCAGCGGCGGGGGGGGTGAGAACACAGATACGCAGTATTTT
TRBV6-1	TRBJ1-1	NA	NA	CASIGARENTEAFF	TGTGCCAGCATAGGTGCCAGGGAGAACACTGAAGCTTTCTTT
TRBV12-5	TRBJ1-6	NA	TRBD1	CASGLEARGLVLHF	TGTGCTAGTGGTTTGGAAGCCAGGGGGTTGGTCCTCCACTTT
TRBV30	TRBJ1-1	NA	TRBD1	CAWSMTGTMNTEAFF	TGTGCCTGGAGTATGACAGGGACAATGAACACTGAAGCTTTCTTT
TRBV6-5	TRBJ2-5	NA	TRBD1	CASSYSIQGARETQYF	TGTGCCAGCAGTTACTCGATCCAGGGGGCTAGGGAGACCCAGTACTTC
TRBV10-3	TRBJ1-6	NA	TRBD1	CAISNNDSWDRDNSPLHF	TGTGCCATCAGTAATAACGATTCCTGGGACAGGGATAATTCACCCCTCCACTTT
TRBV5-1	TRBJ2-1	NA	TRBD2	CASSGVSGGALGEQFF	TGCGCCAGCAGCGGGGTTAGCGGGGGGGCCCTGGGTGAGCAGTTCTTC
TRBV5-1	TRBJ2-1	few	TRBD2	CASSLGTSGNEQFF	TGCGCCAGCAGCTTAGGGACTAGCGGGAATGAGCAGTTCTTC
TRBV11-2	TRBJ2-5	once	NA	CASRRAGSGETQYF	TGTGCCAGCAGACGGGCCGGGAGCGGAGAGACCCAGTACTTC
TRBV7-8	TRBJ2-5	NA	NA	CASSLKIRSRGETQYF	TGTGCCAGCAGCTTAAAGATAAGGTCGCGGGGAGAGACCCAGTACTTC
TRBV6-1	TRBJ1-3	NA	NA	CASSPAGGNTIYF	TGTGCCAGCAGTCCAGCGGGCGGAAACACCATATATTTT
TRBV28	TRBJ1-1	few	NA	CASSHGGTLTEAFF	TGTGCCAGCAGTCACGGAGGGACTCTCACTGAAGCTTTCTTT
TRBV28	TRBJ2-3	NA	TRBD1	CASSSLGSDRDSTDTQYF	TGTGCCAGCAGTTCCCTGGGGTCGGACAGGGACAGCACAGATACGCAGTATTTT
TRBV7-6	TRBJ2-1	NA	NA	CASSPGRPPYNEQFF	TGTGCCAGCAGCCCAGGTAGACCCCCGTACAATGAGCAGTTCTTC
TRBV5-1	TRBJ2-3	few	TRBD1	CASRDRGRNTDTQYF	TGCGCCAGCCGGGACAGGGGGCGAAACACAGATACGCAGTATTTT
TRBV7-6	TRBJ2-7	NA	NA	CASSLSGEDEQYF	TGTGCCAGCAGCTTAAGTGGGGAGGACGAGCAGTACTTC
TRBV7-2	TRBJ2-5	NA	TRBD1	CASSISGTGEETQYF	TGTGCCAGCAGCATATCCGGGACAGGGGAAGAGACCCAGTACTTC
TRBV7-8	TRBJ1-1	NA	NA	CASTVDREEAFF	TGTGCCAGCACCGTAGACAGAGAGGAAGCTTTCTTT
TRBV7-9	TRBJ1-2	NA	TRBD1	CASSPRDRSTNYGYTF	TGTGCCAGCAGCCCCCGGGACAGGAGTACTAACTATGGCTACACCTTC
TRBV7-9	TRBJ2-3	NA	NA	CASSFSTPGTDTQYF	TGTGCCAGCAGCTTCTCTACTCCGGGCACAGATACGCAGTATTTT
TRBV25-1	TRBJ2-5	NA	TRBD2	CASSAGGTPPGTQYF	TGTGCCAGCAGTGCCGGGGGGACTCCCCCGGGGACCCAGTACTTC
TRBV2	TRBJ2-4	few	NA	CASRPATSGNIQYF	TGTGCCAGCAGGCCTGCCACGTCGGGAAACATTCAGTACTTC
TRBV4-2	TRBJ2-2	NA	NA	CASSPNQFANTGELFF	TGTGCCAGCAGCCCTAACCAATTCGCGAACACCGGGGAGCTGTTTTTT
TRBV30	TRBJ1-1	NA	NA	CAWEAGNTEAFF	TGTGCCTGGGAGGCTGGGAACACTGAAGCTTTCTTT
TRBV5-8	TRBJ2-3	NA	TRBD1	CASSFGQGPSTDTQYF	TGTGCCAGCAGCTTCGGACAGGGACCGAGCACAGATACGCAGTATTTT
TRBV7-7	TRBJ2-7	NA	NA	CASSLWQGNEQYF	TGTGCTAGCAGCTTGTGGCAGGGGAACGAGCAGTACTTC
TRBV4-3	TRBJ2-1	once	NA	CASSPGSYNEQFF	TGCGCCAGCAGCCCAGGCTCCTACAATGAGCAGTTCTTC
TRBV9	TRBJ2-3	once	NA	CASSLRVADTQYF	TGTGCCAGCAGCCTTCGAGTGGCAGATACGCAGTATTTT
TRBV4-2	TRBJ2-3	NA	NA	CASSLPESAADTQYF	TGTGCCAGCAGCCTTCCCGAATCGGCGGCAGATACGCAGTATTTT
TRBV14	TRBJ2-6	NA	TRBD1	CASSHGTGQGYGANVLTF	TGTGCCAGCAGCCATGGAACGGGACAGGGGTATGGGGCCAACGTCCTGACTTTC
TRBV29-1	TRBJ2-3	NA	TRBD2	CSVGTSGNTDTQYF	TGCAGCGTAGGGACTAGCGGGAACACAGATACGCAGTATTTT
TRBV4-3	TRBJ2-1	once	TRBD2	CASSQAWRGGLNEQFF	TGCGCCAGCAGCCAAGCATGGCGGGGGGGCCTCAATGAGCAGTTCTTC
TRBV14	TRBJ2-7	NA	NA	CASSRVTFPYEQYF	TGTGCCAGCAGCCGGGTGACATTCCCCTACGAGCAGTACTTC
TRBV5-1	TRBJ1-1	NA	NA	CASSPLYGGQPEAFF	TGCGCCAGCAGCCCGCTATATGGAGGCCAACCTGAAGCTTTCTTT
TRBV7-6	TRBJ1-1	NA	NA	CASRQVVNTEAFF	TGTGCCAGCAGGCAAGTAGTGAACACTGAAGCTTTCTTT
TRBV4-2	TRBJ2-5	few	TRBD2	CASSPRTRSFETQYF	TGTGCCAGCAGCCCAAGGACTAGGTCTTTCGAGACCCAGTACTTC
TRBV5-8	TRBJ2-2	NA	NA	CASSFSAHPGTGELFF	TGTGCCAGCAGCTTTTCAGCACATCCCGGGACCGGGGAGCTGTTTTTT
TRBV5-1	TRBJ1-1	NA	TRBD1	CASSLSGGDTEAFF	TGCGCCAGCAGCCTCTCAGGGGGCGACACTGAAGCTTTCTTT
TRBV6-5	TRBJ1-2	NA	NA	CASSPQVNYGYTF	TGTGCCAGCAGTCCTCAGGTTAACTATGGCTACACCTTC
TRBV7-9	TRBJ2-3	NA	NA	CASRETVISTDTQYF	TGTGCCAGCAGAGAGACAGTAATTAGCACAGATACGCAGTATTTT
TRBV30	TRBJ2-3	NA	TRBD2	CAWGLHSGGMGDTQYF	TGTGCCTGGGGCCTTCATAGCGGGGGGATGGGAGATACGCAGTATTTT
TRBV28	TRBJ2-7	NA	NA	CASSFLVGPHEQYF	TGTGCCAGCAGCTTTCTGGTGGGGCCCCACGAGCAGTACTTC
TRBV27	TRBJ1-2	NA	TRBD1	CASSYSDRRGTYGYTF	TGTGCCAGCAGTTACTCGGACAGGAGGGGGACGTATGGCTACACCTTC
TRBV19	TRBJ1-1	NA	TRBD1	CASSIMGQGVNTEAFF	TGTGCCAGTAGTATTATGGGCCAGGGGGTGAACACTGAAGCTTTCTTT
TRBV5-4	TRBJ2-5	NA	TRBD2	CASSPERGVLETQYF	TGTGCCAGCAGCCCTGAGCGGGGAGTATTAGAGACCCAGTACTTC
TRBV27	TRBJ1-4	NA	NA	CASSPIRSGTNEKLFF	TGTGCCAGCAGTCCTATTCGGTCCGGAACTAATGAAAAACTGTTTTTT